One and the same sample provided the 22 T cell receptor beta chains below, sequenced in a study of beta chain features in type 1 diabetes. Findings and caveats of the study: Researchers report that Type 1 diabetes patients had moderately but significantly shorter TCRB CDR3s across all four CD4+ subsets.

No antigen has been assigned to these receptors. TCRB transcripts that were expressed got sequenced, as all of the isolated RNA had been reverse transcribed. TCRdb keeps only in-frame clones here, not all; method: immunoSEQ multiplex PCR. Among over 25,000 clones listed, approximately 51% were seen once. Sequenced: Tregs from blood. The receptor set was obtained from a woman under 30 with type 1 diabetes.

This clone was seen more than once but under ten times. The rearrangement uses TRBV30 and TRBJ2-1; TRBD2 aligns across 14 bases. The CDR3 totals 16 residues. The junction had 6 bases not matched to a gene; V was cut back by 4 bases and J by 4 bases. The germline V gene has CDR1 GTSNPN and CDR2 SVGIG (reference sequence). CDR3 DNA: TGTGCCTGGATTCCGGGACTAGCGGGAGTATACAATGAGCAGTTCTTC. This gives the protein CAWIPGLAGVYNEQFF.

This clone was seen a handful of times. The rearrangement joins TRBV13 to TRBJ2-1; TRBD2 aligns across 13 bases. Germline V gene data show CDR1 as PRHDT and CDR2 as FYEKMQ (reference sequence). The J segment lost 7 bases and the V segment lost 9 bases, leaving 12 bases of the junction unmatched. The CDR3 has 16 residues. CDR3 sequence reads: CASLGLAGPNKNEQFF. CDR3 bases: TGTGCCAGTCTGGGACTAGCGGGACCGAATAAAAATGAGCAGTTCTTC.

The chain couples TRBV23-1 to TRBJ2-1; 7 bases fit TRBD2. TRBV23-1 is designated an ORF whose function remains uncertain. J lost 8 bases, V lost 0 bases, and 13 bases had no gene match. The CDR3 has 17 residues. The CDR3 spells CASSQSNLPGGSHEQFF. CDR3 in DNA: TGCGCCAGCAGTCAATCAAACCTACCCGGCGGGAGTCATGAGCAGTTCTTC.

The chain is built from TRBV19 and TRBJ1-5; weak D call: TRBD1 (5 bases). Germline V gene data show CDR1 as LNHDA and CDR2 as SQIVND (reference sequence). The CDR3 length is 16 residues. V was cut by 7 bases and J by 0 bases, with 16 bases left in between. This chain's CDR3 is CASTQRPTVSNQPQHF. In nucleotides, the CDR3 is TGTGCCAGTACTCAACGCCCGACAGTTAGCAATCAGCCCCAGCATTTT.

The chain employs TRBV15 and TRBJ2-5; 9 nucleotides line up with TRBD1. V trimming: 3 bases; J trimming: 4 bases; junction bases outside the gene matches: 0. From germline, CDR1 is LNHNV and CDR2 YYDKDF (reference sequence). There are 13 residues in the CDR3. In nucleotides, the CDR3 is TGTGCCACCAGCAGGGACAGGGGAGAGACCCAGTACTTC. This codes for CATSRDRGETQYF.

The CDR3 sequence is CASSLNGQGSYEQYF. CDR3 bases: TGTGCCAGCAGCTTAAATGGACAGGGCTCCTACGAGCAGTACTTC. The chain recombines TRBV7-3 with TRBJ2-7, with 8 bases identical to TRBD1. V trimming: 1 base; J trimming: 0 bases; junction bases outside the gene matches: 2. The germline V gene has CDR1 SGHTA and CDR2 FQGTGA. This CDR3 is built from 15 residues.

This chain joins TRBV19 and TRBJ2-1, with 10 bases identical to TRBD2. The CDR3 extends over 20 amino acids. V shed 3 bases and J 2 bases; nucleotides not matched to a gene: 16. Germline CDR1 is LNHDA and CDR2 is SQIVND (reference sequence). CDR3 amino acids: CASSIGLAGVYPPTYNEQFF. For the CDR3, the DNA is TGTGCCAGTAGTATTGGGCTAGCGGGAGTATATCCCCCTACCTACAATGAGCAGTTCTTC. The full variable domain, rest sourced from reference TRBV19 and TRBJ2-1, is DGGITQSPKYLFRKEGQNVTLSCEQNLNHDAMYWYRQDPGQGLRLIYYSQIVNDFQKGDIAEGYSVSREKKESFPLTVTSAQKNPTAFYLCASSIGLAGVYPPTYNEQFFGPGTRLTVL.

The chain employs TRBV27 and TRBJ2-1; TRBD2 matches at 12 bases. With 5 bases clipped from V and 5 bases from J, the junction kept 10 bases outside the gene matches. Germline CDR1 and CDR2: MNHEY and SMNVEV (reference sequence). The CDR3 has 17 residues. In DNA form, the CDR3 reads TGTGCCAGCAGTCACCTGCTAGCGGGAGGGCCCCACAATGAGCAGTTCTTC. The encoded protein is CASSHLLAGGPHNEQFF.

This sequence joins TRBV11-2 and TRBJ1-1; a possible D gene is TRBD1 (5 bases). This CDR3 has 14 residues. The V end was cut by 2 bases, the J end by 4 bases, with 11 bases between. Germline assignment: CDR1 SGHAT and CDR2 FQNNGV. CDR3 coding DNA: TGTGCCAGCAGCTTAAGGGGAGGGATCACTGAAGCTTTCTTT. Encoded protein: CASSLRGGITEAFF.

This clone appeared a single time. This chain uses TRBV27 with TRBJ2-3; 11 nucleotides line up with TRBD2. CDR1 and CDR2 (germline): MNHEY, SMNVEV (reference sequence). The junction had 6 bases not matched to a gene; V was cut back by 1 base and J by 6 bases. The CDR3 length is 16 residues. CDR3: CASSLYSGRAADTQYF. CDR3 bases: TGTGCCAGCAGTTTATATAGCGGGAGGGCCGCGGATACGCAGTATTTT.

This clone was seen only a few times. The rearrangement uses TRBV7-2 and TRBJ1-2, with a tentative D call TRBD1 (5 bases). Germline V gene data show CDR1 as SGHTA and CDR2 as FQGNSA. This CDR3 is built from 12 residues. Trimming took off 3 bases at V and 7 bases at J, with 9 bases between the two ends. In DNA, the CDR3 is TGTGCCAGCAGCTTTCGGACATCTGGCTACACCTTC. It is translated as CASSFRTSGYTF.

This chain uses TRBV19 with TRBJ1-5; the match to TRBD1 covers 7 bases. CDR3 size: 16 residues. Germline CDR1 LNHDA, CDR2 SQIVND (reference sequence). Trimming at V came to 10 bases and at J to 4 bases, leaving 16 bases not matched to a gene. The CDR3 spells CATALYGGTANQPQHF. DNA of the CDR3: TGTGCCACCGCTTTATATGGCGGGACAGCAAATCAGCCCCAGCATTTT.

The chain employs TRBV7-9 and TRBJ1-3; D possibly corresponds to TRBD1 (6 bases). The CDR3 covers 17 residues. The germline CDR1 and CDR2 sequences are SEHNR and FQNEAQ (reference sequence). The germline V and J ends were trimmed by 5 bases and 2 bases, with 19 bases remaining between them. DNA of the CDR3: TGTGCCAGCAGCCCAAGTGGGGGCGGACGTGCTGGAAACACCATATATTTT. This gives the protein CASSPSGGGRAGNTIYF.

The CDR3 DNA sequence: TGCGCCAGCAGCTTGGGGGGACTGGTGGCCTACACCGGGGAGCTGTTTTTT. This codes for CASSLGGLVAYTGELFF. V is TRBV5-1 and J is TRBJ2-2; D is possibly TRBD2 (6 bases). The CDR3 is 17 residues long. V was trimmed by 0 bases and J by 3 bases, leaving 15 bases between them. Per the germline V gene, CDR1 is SGHRS and CDR2 is YFSETQ. The full variable domain, rest sourced from reference TRBV5-1 and TRBJ2-2, is KAGVTQTPRYLIKTRGQQVTLSCSPISGHRSVSWYQQTPGQGLQFLFEYFSETQRNKGNFPGRFSGRQFSNSRSEMNVSTLELGDSALYLCASSLGGLVAYTGELFFGEGSRLTVL.

The sample holds one count of this clone. The chain joins TRBV29-1 to TRBJ1-2, with D unclear. Germline V gene data show CDR1 as SQVTM and CDR2 as ANQGSEA. V lost 2 bases, J lost 9 bases, and 16 bases lay in between. The CDR3 contains 13 residues. The CDR3 DNA reads as TGCAGCGTTGAACGCGACCGGACTTATAGCTACACCTTC. Its protein product is CSVERDRTYSYTF.

The table lists this clone with a few counts. The rearrangement joins TRBV7-2 to TRBJ1-1, with 9 positions matching TRBD1. The ends lost 1 base at V and 1 base at J; junction bases unmatched: 4. The CDR3 loop spans 16 amino acids. CDR1 and CDR2 from the germline V gene are SGHTA and FQGNSA. CDR3 DNA sequence: TGTGCCAGCAGCTTAGGGGGGACAGGGAGGAACACTGAAGCTTTCTTT. This sequence encodes CASSLGGTGRNTEAFF.

The chain combines TRBV7-2 with TRBJ2-1; 12 nucleotides agree with TRBD1. With 3 bases clipped from V and 6 bases from J, the junction kept 3 bases outside the gene matches. Germline V gene sequence: CDR1 SGHTA, CDR2 FQGNSA. The CDR3 is 15 amino acids. CDR3 residues: CASSLGQGAVNEQFF. CDR3 DNA sequence: TGTGCCAGCAGCTTGGGACAGGGGGCGGTCAATGAGCAGTTCTTC. Drawing the rest from reference TRBV7-2 and TRBJ2-1, the complete variable domain is GAGVSQSPSNKVTEKGKDVELRCDPISGHTALYWYRQSLGQGLEFLIYFQGNSAPDKSGLPSDRFSAERTGGSVSTLTIQRTQQEDSAVYLCASSLGQGAVNEQFFGPGTRLTVL.

The chain employs TRBV29-1 and TRBJ2-6; D possibly corresponds to TRBD1 (6 bases). The germline CDR1 and CDR2 sequences are SQVTM and ANQGSEA. Trimming removed 6 bases from V and 4 bases from J, with 13 bases in between. The CDR3 length is 14 residues. The CDR3 loop reads CSVVGGLGANVLTF. CDR3 sequence (DNA): TGCAGCGTGGTAGGGGGTCTCGGGGCCAACGTCCTGACTTTC.

The CDR3 DNA is TGCGCCAGCAGGGACAAGTCCTCCACCGGGGAGCTGTTTTTT. It encodes CASRDKSSTGELFF. This chain connects TRBV5-1 to TRBJ2-2, with D maybe TRBD1 (5 bases). CDR3 length: 14 residues. In germline, CDR1 is SGHRS, CDR2 YFSETQ. V lost 5 bases and J 4 bases, leaving 12 bases between the germline ends.

This clone appeared a single time. The V gene is TRBV5-1, the J gene TRBJ2-7, with D hard to call. The germline gives CDR1 SGHRS, CDR2 YFSETQ. Trimming left V 0 bases short and J 3 bases short, with 13 bases between. The CDR3 runs to 15 residues. The CDR3 loop reads CASSLGGASYYEQYF. In DNA form, the CDR3 reads TGCGCCAGCAGCTTGGGAGGAGCTTCTTACTACGAGCAGTACTTC.

This chain joins TRBV5-1 and TRBJ1-1; unclear D gene. CDR1 is SGHRS, CDR2 YFSETQ, per germline. Trimming stripped 0 bases from V and 1 base from J, with 7 bases between. The CDR3 loop spans 14 amino acids. The CDR3 region has the DNA TGCGCCAGCAGCTTGGGAGCCTGGAACACTGAAGCTTTCTTT. It yields the protein CASSLGAWNTEAFF.

This clone ranks as medium-sized (0.01 to 0.1%). This chain connects TRBV7-2 to TRBJ1-2; D is ambiguous. Per the germline V gene, CDR1 is SGHTA and CDR2 is FQGNSA. V was clipped by 1 base and J by 4 bases, with 7 bases between them. The CDR3 sequence is 13 residues long. CDR3 sequence reads: CASSLGSGYGYTF. DNA of the CDR3: TGTGCCAGCAGCTTAGGCAGTGGCTATGGCTACACCTTC.